These T cell receptor beta chains were read from a single sample in a study of blood T cell repertoires in COVID-19. The method was immunoSEQ multiplex PCR; TCRdb's version includes in-frame clones alone and lacks a portion of them. Here the sample spans approximately 300,000 clones, approximately 88% being singletons. The specimen sequenced was PBMCs or T cells enriched from blood (not recorded which). The receptors come from a man aged 55 to 69 who had recovered from COVID-19. The CDR3 runs from the conserved cysteine through the conserved F or W. The D gene is left open where the match is weak. Expanded clones get a size class; other rows say once, few or many, or leave the size out.

d_gene: TRBD1
v_gene: TRBV11-2
abundance: NA
j_gene: TRBJ2-7
len: 15
CDR3nt: TGTGCCAGCAGCGTCACAGGGGGGAGTTTCTACGAGCAGTACTTC
CDR3aa: CASSVTGGSFYEQYF

d_gene: NA
v_gene: TRBV5-8
abundance: NA
j_gene: TRBJ2-2
len: 16
CDR3nt: TGTGCCAGCAGCCCGATTGTCCCTGTAAGAGGCGGGGAGCTGTTTTTT
CDR3aa: CASSPIVPVRGGELFF

d_gene: TRBD1
v_gene: TRBV6-6
abundance: few
j_gene: TRBJ1-3
len: 21
CDR3nt: TGTGCCAGCAGCGCTCGACTTCGGACAGGAGATTCGCTCGGGTCTGGAAACACCATATATTTT
CDR3aa: CASSARLRTGDSLGSGNTIYF

d_gene: NA
v_gene: TRBV5-4
abundance: NA
j_gene: TRBJ1-4
len: 15
CDR3nt: TGTGCCAGCAGCTTGGGTGGACAGACAAATGAAAAACTGTTTTTT
CDR3aa: CASSLGGQTNEKLFF

d_gene: TRBD2
v_gene: TRBV19
abundance: NA
j_gene: TRBJ2-7
len: 19
CDR3nt: TGTGCCAGTAGTATCAGGCAGGAAGGAGCACTAGCGGGATTCTACGAGCAGTACTTC
CDR3aa: CASSIRQEGALAGFYEQYF

d_gene: NA
v_gene: TRBV12-5
abundance: NA
j_gene: TRBJ2-2
len: 14
CDR3nt: TGTGCTAGTGGTTTTCAAGAGGCCACCGGGGAGCTGTTTTTT
CDR3aa: CASGFQEATGELFF

d_gene: TRBD1
v_gene: TRBV7-9
abundance: NA
j_gene: TRBJ1-2
len: 13
CDR3nt: TGTGCCACCACAGGGACAGGGAATGATGGCTACACCTTC
CDR3aa: CATTGTGNDGYTF

d_gene: NA
v_gene: TRBV19
abundance: NA
j_gene: TRBJ1-5
len: 15
CDR3nt: TGTGCCAGTAGTATCTCCAGAGGTAGCAATCAGCCCCAGCATTTT
CDR3aa: CASSISRGSNQPQHF

d_gene: NA
v_gene: TRBV5-1
abundance: few
j_gene: TRBJ2-5
len: 14
CDR3nt: TGCGCCAGCAGCTTGGGCGCGGGGAGAGAGACCCAGTACTTC
CDR3aa: CASSLGAGRETQYF

d_gene: NA
v_gene: TRBV28
abundance: NA
j_gene: TRBJ1-6
len: 14
CDR3nt: TGTGCCAGCATCTGGCAACAGGGTAATTCACCCCTCCACTTT
CDR3aa: CASIWQQGNSPLHF

d_gene: NA
v_gene: TRBV11-1
abundance: NA
j_gene: TRBJ2-5
len: 14
CDR3nt: TGTGCCAGCAGCCCCGATCTACAGGAAGAGACCCAGTACTTC
CDR3aa: CASSPDLQEETQYF

d_gene: NA
v_gene: TRBV7-9
abundance: NA
j_gene: TRBJ2-7
len: 9
CDR3nt: TGTGCTGGACTGGGGGAGCAGTACTTC
CDR3aa: CAGLGEQYF

d_gene: TRBD1
v_gene: TRBV7-9
abundance: NA
j_gene: TRBJ2-7
len: 16
CDR3nt: TGTGCCAGCAGCTTACCCCCCCTAGGACAGGGCTACGAGCAGTACTTC
CDR3aa: CASSLPPLGQGYEQYF

d_gene: NA
v_gene: TRBV24-1
abundance: NA
j_gene: TRBJ1-5
len: 16
CDR3nt: TGTGCCACCAGTGCCGCTGGGGGGGCCTCGAATCAGCCCCAGCATTTT
CDR3aa: CATSAAGGASNQPQHF

d_gene: NA
v_gene: TRBV9
abundance: NA
j_gene: TRBJ1-3
len: 12
CDR3nt: TGTGCCAGCAGCCAAATTGGAAACACCATATATTTT
CDR3aa: CASSQIGNTIYF

d_gene: TRBD2
v_gene: TRBV7-2
abundance: NA
j_gene: TRBJ2-1
len: 18
CDR3nt: TGTGCCAGCAGCTTAGGGGCCCCGACTAGCGGGAGGGCCAGTGAGCAGTTCTTC
CDR3aa: CASSLGAPTSGRASEQFF

d_gene: NA
v_gene: TRBV28
abundance: NA
j_gene: TRBJ2-1
len: 17
CDR3nt: TGTGCCAGCAGGCGCCCCCCCAGGGGTAGATCCTACAATGAGCAGTTCTTC
CDR3aa: CASRRPPRGRSYNEQFF

d_gene: NA
v_gene: TRBV4-2
abundance: NA
j_gene: TRBJ1-2
len: 16
CDR3nt: TGTGCCAGCAGCCAAGATTATCGTGTCTTTAACTATGGCTACACCTTC
CDR3aa: CASSQDYRVFNYGYTF

d_gene: TRBD2
v_gene: TRBV11-2
abundance: NA
j_gene: TRBJ2-7
len: 18
CDR3nt: TGTGCCAGCAGCTTAGAGGGGGGGGAGCGGGACTCCTCCTACGAGCAGTACTTC
CDR3aa: CASSLEGGERDSSYEQYF

d_gene: TRBD2
v_gene: TRBV28
abundance: NA
j_gene: TRBJ2-2
len: 15
CDR3nt: TGTGCCAGCAGGGCCAGCGGGGCGAACACCGGGGAGCTGTTTTTT
CDR3aa: CASRASGANTGELFF

d_gene: TRBD1
v_gene: TRBV28
abundance: NA
j_gene: TRBJ1-6
len: 17
CDR3nt: TGTGCCAGCAGGTTGCTCTCTCTCGGACAGGGGGATTCACCCCTCCACTTT
CDR3aa: CASRLLSLGQGDSPLHF

d_gene: TRBD1
v_gene: TRBV7-9
abundance: NA
j_gene: TRBJ2-3
len: 14
CDR3nt: TGTGCCAGCACCAGGGACAGGGGTCCAGATACGCAGTATTTT
CDR3aa: CASTRDRGPDTQYF

d_gene: TRBD1
v_gene: TRBV3-1/TRBV3-2
abundance: NA
j_gene: TRBJ1-1
len: 14
CDR3nt: TGTGCCAGCAGCCTAAACAGGGGTGACACTGAAGCTTTCTTT
CDR3aa: CASSLNRGDTEAFF

d_gene: NA
v_gene: TRBV3-1/TRBV3-2
abundance: NA
j_gene: TRBJ2-2
len: 15
CDR3nt: TGTGCCAGCAGCCAGCCCGGACGGAGGACCGGGGAGCTGTTTTTT
CDR3aa: CASSQPGRRTGELFF

d_gene: NA
v_gene: TRBV5-1
abundance: NA
j_gene: TRBJ2-5
len: 15
CDR3nt: TGCGCCAGCAGCACGGGACTCCTCTATCCGGAGACCCAGTACTTC
CDR3aa: CASSTGLLYPETQYF

d_gene: NA
v_gene: TRBV5-1
abundance: NA
j_gene: TRBJ1-1
len: 15
CDR3nt: TGCGCCAGCAGTTCGGCCGGGGTAAGAGGAACTGAAGCTTTCTTT
CDR3aa: CASSSAGVRGTEAFF

d_gene: TRBD1
v_gene: TRBV19
abundance: NA
j_gene: TRBJ1-4
len: 16
CDR3nt: TGTGCCAGTAGTACCCAGCCGGGACAGGGTGACGAAAAACTGTTTTTT
CDR3aa: CASSTQPGQGDEKLFF

d_gene: NA
v_gene: TRBV12-5
abundance: NA
j_gene: TRBJ2-6
len: 12
CDR3nt: TGTGCTAGTGCCCCCGAGTCCGGCGTCCTGACTTTC
CDR3aa: CASAPESGVLTF

d_gene: TRBD2
v_gene: TRBV7-3
abundance: NA
j_gene: TRBJ2-1
len: 18
CDR3nt: TGTGCCAGCAGCTTAAGATCGTCGGGAGGGCTCCCTTACAATGAGCAGTTCTTC
CDR3aa: CASSLRSSGGLPYNEQFF

d_gene: NA
v_gene: TRBV18
abundance: NA
j_gene: TRBJ2-7
len: 15
CDR3nt: TGTGCCAGCTCACCACGAGGTCGGGAGCCCTACGAGCAGTACTTC
CDR3aa: CASSPRGREPYEQYF

d_gene: TRBD1
v_gene: TRBV7-2
abundance: NA
j_gene: TRBJ1-2
len: 14
CDR3nt: TGTGCCAGCAGCTTGGACAGGGCAGCCTATGGCTACACCTTC
CDR3aa: CASSLDRAAYGYTF

d_gene: NA
v_gene: TRBV29-1
abundance: NA
j_gene: TRBJ2-7
len: 13
CDR3nt: TGCAGCGTTGCTAGGGCAGGGAACTACGAGCAGTACTTC
CDR3aa: CSVARAGNYEQYF

d_gene: NA
v_gene: TRBV5-4
abundance: NA
j_gene: TRBJ2-1
len: 14
CDR3nt: TGTGCCAGCAGCAACCCGACTGGACTCAATGAGCAGTTCTTC
CDR3aa: CASSNPTGLNEQFF

d_gene: TRBD1
v_gene: TRBV7-2
abundance: once
j_gene: TRBJ1-1
len: 13
CDR3nt: TGTGCCAGCAGCTTAGGACAGGGCACTGAAGCTTTCTTT
CDR3aa: CASSLGQGTEAFF

d_gene: NA
v_gene: TRBV7-9
abundance: NA
j_gene: TRBJ1-1
len: 13
CDR3nt: TGTGCCAGCAGCTTAGACCGGGACATTCTGGCTTTCTTT
CDR3aa: CASSLDRDILAFF

d_gene: TRBD1
v_gene: TRBV19
abundance: once
j_gene: TRBJ2-7
len: 15
CDR3nt: TGTGCCAGTAGTATAGGGGGACAGGGGGAACTGGAGCAGTACTTC
CDR3aa: CASSIGGQGELEQYF

d_gene: NA
v_gene: TRBV7-9
abundance: NA
j_gene: TRBJ1-1
len: 15
CDR3nt: TGTGCCAGCCGCCTATCGGGGGGGCCCGCAACTGAAGCTTTCTTT
CDR3aa: CASRLSGGPATEAFF